The clone carrying this TCR beta chain was seen many times. The antigen remains unidentified. The source of the sample is a study of T cell repertoires in cytomegalovirus infection. Trimming took 10 bases from V and 7 from J, leaving 14 bases between them. CDR3 size: 12 residues. Germline V CDR1 and CDR2: MDHEN, SYDVKM. In TCRdb, the reads were re-called with MiXCR into one record per CDR3 protein. The table has about 830,000 distinct CDR3 sequences, over 25% seen once. Specimen: cultured CD8+ T cells from PBMCs, collected from culture after CMV antigen stimulation. J is TRBJ2-1 and V is TRBV28; the D gene could be TRBD1 or TRBD2 (5 bases each). This receptor was obtained from a human donor in good health (CMV status not recorded). Some clones in this sample may be carry-over from other donors' samples. CDR3 coding DNA: TGTGCCACCGGGACGGATCGGAATGAGCAGTTCTTC. Protein: CATGTDRNEQFF.